One sample yielded the 19 T cell receptor beta chains listed below, sequenced in a study of T cells in Graves' hyperthyroidism and ophthalmopathy. Using RNA transcripts as the source, TCR beta CDR3 regions were amplified. TCR CDR3 regions were first amplified by RT-PCR with HTBI primers. Each CDR3 protein gets one entry after TCRdb re-called the multiplex PCR reads with MiXCR. The sample records about 610,000 distinct CDR3 sequences, approximately 14% being singletons. The sample comprised blood. Source of these receptors: a woman aged 40-49 years with Graves' ophthalmopathy.

In its sample, this clonotype was seen once. The gene calls are TRBV6-5 and TRBJ2-5, with 12 nucleotides matching TRBD2. With 4 bases clipped from V and 2 bases from J, the junction kept 2 bases outside the gene matches. The CDR3 has 15 amino acids. CDR1 and CDR2 (germline): MNHEY, SVGAGI. The CDR3 DNA reads TGTGCCAGCAGTTTCACTAGCGGGGGGCAAGAGACCCAGTACTTC. This codes for CASSFTSGGQETQYF.

The chain uses TRBV12-3 or TRBV12-4 and TRBJ1-1; D might be TRBD1 (6 bases). There are 16 residues in the CDR3. Trimming cost V 7 bases and J 4 bases, with 22 bases left between them. The CDR3 loop is CASTGLRGGHGTEAFF. CDR3 DNA sequence: TGTGCCAGCACCGGCCTACGGGGGGGGCATGGCACTGAAGCTTTCTTT.

This chain links TRBV6-1 with TRBJ2-5; D is unresolved. Germline V gene lookup returns CDR1 MNHNS and CDR2 SASEGT. Between the trimmed V and J ends, which lost 7 bases and 5 bases, there was a span of 17 bases. The CDR3 totals 14 residues. The CDR3 here is CASTEFGDTETQYF. The CDR3 DNA follows: TGTGCCAGCACCGAGTTTGGGGATACGGAGACCCAGTACTTC.

This clonotype was found many times. This chain uses TRBV2 with TRBJ1-2; D may be TRBD1 (5 bases). The CDR3 is 13 amino acids. V lost 7 bases, J lost 2 bases, and 11 bases lay in between. Germline CDR1 SNHLY, CDR2 FYNNEI. The CDR3 is CASNNGANYGYTF. The DNA of the CDR3 is TGTGCCAGCAATAACGGGGCCAACTATGGCTACACCTTC.

V is TRBV29-1 and J is TRBJ1-5; D perhaps matches TRBD1 (6 bases). CDR3 length: 12 amino acids. V gave up 7 bases and J gave up 6 bases, with 13 bases separating them. The germline gives CDR1 SQVTM, CDR2 ANQGSEA. The CDR3 region has the DNA TGCAGCGCTACAGGGTCGGGTCAGCCCCAGCATTTT. Amino acid sequence: CSATGSGQPQHF.

Worth noting for this clonotype: Compared with germline, one end of the junction differs, possibly owing to a read error. The CDR3 sequence: CAGSFRGPAYEQYF. CDR3 DNA: TGTGCCGGCAGTTTTAGGGGCCCAGCCTACGAGCAGTACTTC. The chain joins TRBV12-3 or TRBV12-4 to TRBJ2-7; D is perhaps TRBD1 (5 bases). The CDR3 is 14 amino acids.

The sample holds many counts of this clonotype. The rearrangement uses TRBV5-1 and TRBJ2-7; 9 bases are a match to TRBD2. The CDR3 loop spans 17 amino acids. CDR1 is SGHRS and CDR2 is YFSETQ in the germline V gene. After removal of 0 bases from V and 4 bases from J, the junction contained 11 bases not matched to a gene. CDR3 amino acids: CASSLDPQGSGSYEQYF. The CDR3 DNA is TGCGCCAGCAGCTTGGACCCCCAGGGTAGCGGGAGTTACGAGCAGTACTTC.

The rearrangement links TRBV12-3 or TRBV12-4 to TRBJ2-7; 9 nucleotides line up with TRBD2. Trimming removed 2 bases from V and 6 bases from J; junction bases left unmatched: 5. The CDR3 contains 14 residues. As DNA, the CDR3 is TGTGCCAGCAGTTTATGGGGCGGGGGGGCCGAGCAGTACTTC. It is translated as CASSLWGGGAEQYF.

This clonotype was counted only a few times. The chain employs TRBV4-1 and TRBJ2-3; the D call may be TRBD1 or TRBD2 (5 bases each). From germline, CDR1 is MGHRA and CDR2 YSYEKL. V was shortened by 0 bases and J by 8 bases, with 12 bases between the two germline ends. The CDR3 sequence is 14 residues long. CDR3 region: CASSQDETGGTQYF. Written as DNA, the CDR3 is TGCGCCAGCAGCCAAGATGAAACAGGAGGTACGCAGTATTTT.

This clonotype has just one count. V and J are TRBV20-1 and TRBJ1-1; 11 bases match TRBD1. After removal of 6 bases from V and 10 bases from J, the junction contained 16 bases not matched to a gene. The CDR3 runs 15 residues. CDR1 and CDR2 (germline): DFQATT, SNEGSKA (reference sequence). The CDR3 region is CSAPGTGGSMESAFF. The CDR3 region has the DNA TGCAGTGCCCCCGGGACAGGGGGATCCATGGAATCAGCTTTCTTT.

The sample holds one count of this clonotype. The J gene is TRBJ2-5, the V gene TRBV24-1, with D hard to call. The CDR3 covers 12 residues. Germline CDR1 and CDR2: KGHDR and SFDVKD. Trimming cost V 5 bases and J 4 bases, with 7 bases left between them. The CDR3 here is CATSASGETQYF. The CDR3 region has the DNA TGTGCCACCAGTGCAAGTGGAGAGACCCAGTACTTC.

Many counts were recorded for this clonotype. The chain recombines TRBV2 with TRBJ2-7; maybe TRBD2 (6 bases). Trimming took 6 bases from V and 2 from J, leaving 20 bases between them. Germline loops: CDR1 SNHLY, CDR2 FYNNEI. The CDR3 length is 16 residues. Written as DNA, the CDR3 is TGTGCCAGCAGCTTCATTCGGGGGATTACCCCCTACGAGCAGTACTTC. It translates to CASSFIRGITPYEQYF.

This clonotype was recorded many times. The CDR3 sequence is CASAPIQGKYYYGYTF. The CDR3, as DNA: TGTGCCAGCGCGCCGATACAAGGGAAATATTACTATGGCTACACCTTC. The chain carries TRBV28 and TRBJ1-2; D unresolved. The germline CDR1 and CDR2 sequences are MDHEN and SYDVKM. The CDR3 is 16 amino acids. Trimming cost V 8 bases and J 3 bases, with 22 bases left between them.

This clonotype was seen repeatedly, ten times or more. This chain connects TRBV29-1 to TRBJ2-2; D gene ambiguous. Trimming stripped 1 base from V and 4 bases from J, with 10 bases between. Germline V lookup: CDR1 SQVTM, CDR2 ANQGSEA. The CDR3 loop spans 14 amino acids. The CDR3 DNA reads TGCAGCGTTGAAGCGTCTAGTGGCACCGGGGAGCTGTTTTTT. This gives the protein CSVEASSGTGELFF.

At least ten counts were recorded for this clonotype. The CDR3 DNA sequence: TGTGCCAGCAGTTCCACTACCTCGTACAGGGTTCCCAAAAACATTCAGTACTTC. It specifies CASSSTTSYRVPKNIQYF. This chain joins TRBV6-5 and TRBJ2-4; a weak D match, TRBD1 (6 bases). The V gene lost 4 bases and the J gene lost 2 bases, with 21 bases spanning the gap. This CDR3 region has 18 residues. Germline V gene lookup returns CDR1 MNHEY and CDR2 SVGAGI.

This clonotype occurred many times. The chain uses TRBV6-2 or TRBV6-3 and TRBJ2-7, with TRBD2 as a possible D gene (5 bases). V gave up 6 bases and J gave up 3 bases, with 12 bases separating them. There are 13 residues in the CDR3. Looked up from germline, CDR1 is MNHEY and CDR2 is SVGEGT. CDR3 nucleotide sequence: TGTGCCAGCAGCCTCCCGGGGTTCTACGAGCAGTACTTC. This codes for CASSLPGFYEQYF.

The table lists this clonotype with many counts. The chain couples TRBV2 to TRBJ1-1; D is unclear. CDR1 is SNHLY, CDR2 FYNNEI, per germline. The V and J ends lost 2 bases and 11 bases respectively, with 18 bases between them. The CDR3 covers 14 residues. The CDR3 reads CASSENTVAEKAFF. The CDR3 DNA follows: TGTGCCAGCAGTGAAAATACGGTGGCTGAAAAGGCTTTCTTT.

This clonotype was seen repeatedly, ten times or more. The rearrangement joins TRBV29-1 to TRBJ2-5, with TRBD2 matching 11 bases. The CDR3 loop spans 14 amino acids. The V segment lost 8 bases and the J segment 4 bases; nucleotides outside the gene matches: 9. Germline assignment: CDR1 SQVTM and CDR2 ANQGSEA. CDR3 region: CSLIAGGPSETQYF. CDR3 coding DNA: TGCAGCCTTATAGCGGGAGGGCCGTCAGAGACCCAGTACTTC.

V is TRBV11-2 and J is TRBJ2-1, with 10 positions matching TRBD2. Germline V gene sequence: CDR1 SGHAT, CDR2 FQNNGV. The CDR3 has 15 amino acids. Trimming removed 2 bases from V and 6 bases from J; junction bases left unmatched: 4. The CDR3: CASSLLLAGTNEQFF. The CDR3 coding sequence is TGTGCCAGCAGCTTACTACTAGCGGGAACCAATGAGCAGTTCTTC.